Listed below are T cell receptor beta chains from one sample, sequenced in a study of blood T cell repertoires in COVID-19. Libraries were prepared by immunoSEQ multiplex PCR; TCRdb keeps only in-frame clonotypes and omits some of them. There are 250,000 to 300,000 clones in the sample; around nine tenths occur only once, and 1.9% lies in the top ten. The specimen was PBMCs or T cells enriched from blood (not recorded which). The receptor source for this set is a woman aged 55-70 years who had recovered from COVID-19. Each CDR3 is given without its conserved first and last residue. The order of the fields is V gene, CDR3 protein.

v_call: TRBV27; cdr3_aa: ASSPRASWREQY
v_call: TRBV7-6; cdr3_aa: ASSLGVAGGLDTQY
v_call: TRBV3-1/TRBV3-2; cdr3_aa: ASSRRRGSGTGGSRTEAF
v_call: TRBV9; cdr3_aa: ASSVRGGFSSTDTQY
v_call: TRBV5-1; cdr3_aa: ASSLAGTPSYNEQF
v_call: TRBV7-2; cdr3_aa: ASSLATLREAFDQPQH
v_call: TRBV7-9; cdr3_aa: ASSRGRGSNYGYT
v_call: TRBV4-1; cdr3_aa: ASSQETGIGYT
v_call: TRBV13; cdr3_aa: ASSFRLAGVTSYEQY
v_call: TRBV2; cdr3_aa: ASSENGYGYT
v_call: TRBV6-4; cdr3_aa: ASSVEGLGEQF
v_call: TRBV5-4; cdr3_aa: ASSLEPSGGVADTQY
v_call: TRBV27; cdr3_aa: ASSLEGSSGANVLT
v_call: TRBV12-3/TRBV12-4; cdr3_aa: ASNLYYGYT
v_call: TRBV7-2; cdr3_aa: ASSLDTARNEQF
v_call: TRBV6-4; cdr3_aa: ASSAGRLYGYT
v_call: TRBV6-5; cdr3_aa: ASAGTSGIYEQY
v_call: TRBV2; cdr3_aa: ASTPRLVSYEQY
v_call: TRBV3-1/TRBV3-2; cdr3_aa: ASSQGSLYGYT
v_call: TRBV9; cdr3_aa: ASTDGLNSGDYGYT
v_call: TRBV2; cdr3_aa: ASNRDRGTWEPQH
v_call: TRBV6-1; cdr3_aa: ASSEANSYEQY
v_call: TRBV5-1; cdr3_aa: ASNYRANQPQH
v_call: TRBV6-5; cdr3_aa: APPEGSQENEKLF
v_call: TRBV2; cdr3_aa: ASRVDREKLF
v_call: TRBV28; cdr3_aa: AGAPGRLQPQH